Below are 27 T cell receptor beta chains sequenced from a single sample in a study of cytomegalovirus exposure and HLA in healthy donors. The PCR contained 60 Vbeta and 13 Jbeta primers. Repertoires were generated with immunoSEQ multiplex PCR, while TCRdb's copy carries only in-frame clones and drops some. This sample yields approximately 260,000 clones, of which roughly 86% are seen a single time; roughly 2% belongs to the top ten. Sequencing used PBMCs. The receptors here all came from a woman in her forties in good health and CMV-seropositive.

This chain joins TRBV2 and TRBJ2-7; 8 nucleotides agree with TRBD2. Per the germline V gene, CDR1 is SNHLY and CDR2 is FYNNEI. After removal of 5 bases from V and 5 bases from J, the junction contained 5 bases not matched to a gene. This CDR3 spans 13 amino acids. This CDR3 is CASSTISGNEQYF. Here the CDR3 DNA reads TGTGCCAGCAGTACTATTAGCGGGAACGAGCAGTACTTC.

The chain recombines TRBV25-1 with TRBJ2-7; 8 bases align to TRBD2. This CDR3 is built from 18 residues. Germline CDR1 is MGHDK and CDR2 is SYGVNS. The junction had 13 bases not matched to a gene; V was cut back by 0 bases and J by 3 bases. CDR3 loop: CASSEYFLSGGGSYEQYF. The CDR3 DNA follows: TGTGCCAGCAGTGAATATTTTTTATCGGGCGGGGGGAGCTACGAGCAGTACTTC.

The chain combines TRBV5-5 with TRBJ1-1; a weak D match, TRBD1 (5 bases). CDR1 SGHKS and CDR2 YYEKEE come from the germline V gene (reference sequence). Trimming removed 4 bases from V and 0 bases from J, with 19 bases in between. This CDR3 region has 17 residues. CDR3 in DNA: TGTGCCAGCAGCCCCTCTGGGGCGGGGCGAATGAACACTGAAGCTTTCTTT. Amino acid sequence: CASSPSGAGRMNTEAFF.

A remark on this clone: Other DNA sequences in the sample encode the same CDR3. The chain employs TRBV5-1 and TRBJ2-5; TRBD2 matches at 11 bases. V dropped 4 bases and J dropped 1; count of bases not matched to a gene: 3. CDR3 length: 15 residues. Looked up from germline, CDR1 is SGHRS and CDR2 is YFSETQ. The CDR3 coding sequence is TGCGCCAGCAGCCGCGGGACTAGCGGCCAAGAGACCCAGTACTTC. Translated, it gives CASSRGTSGQETQYF.

The chain has TRBV19 and TRBJ1-6; D not resolved. The CDR3 contains 15 residues. Germline CDR1 is LNHDA and CDR2 is SQIVND (reference sequence). Trimming removed 3 bases at V and 9 bases at J, with 15 bases between. This CDR3 is CASSILPGLSSPLHF. Here the CDR3 DNA reads TGTGCCAGTAGTATCTTACCGGGGTTGAGTTCACCCCTCCACTTT. The whole variable domain, remainder taken from reference TRBV19 and TRBJ1-6, is DGGITQSPKYLFRKEGQNVTLSCEQNLNHDAMYWYRQDPGQGLRLIYYSQIVNDFQKGDIAEGYSVSREKKESFPLTVTSAQKNPTAFYLCASSILPGLSSPLHFGNGTRLTVT.

This clone came up once. The chain employs TRBV6-5 and TRBJ1-1; D is perhaps TRBD1 (5 bases). Trimming took 0 bases from V and 0 from J, leaving 11 bases between them. The CDR3 length is 16 residues. CDR1 and CDR2 (germline): MNHEY, SVGAGI. This CDR3 is CASSYSASGVNTEAFF. The CDR3 coding sequence is TGTGCCAGCAGTTACTCGGCGTCGGGGGTGAACACTGAAGCTTTCTTT.

This clone was observed a few times. The chain joins TRBV6-1 to TRBJ1-3; unclear D gene. Trimming cost V 3 bases and J 0 bases, with 12 bases left between them. This CDR3 is built from 16 residues. Germline V gene data show CDR1 as MNHNS and CDR2 as SASEGT. The CDR3 DNA sequence: TGTGCCAGCAGTGAGGGCAGGCCCCTCTCTGGAAACACCATATATTTT. It translates to CASSEGRPLSGNTIYF.

This clone was detected a few times. The chain links TRBV5-6 to TRBJ1-6, with D possibly TRBD1 on 5 matching bases. Germline CDR1 and CDR2: SGHDT and YYEEEE. V dropped 2 bases and J dropped 8 bases, with 14 bases sitting between them. The CDR3 covers 15 residues. The CDR3 loop reads CASSFYDRNDSPLHF. CDR3 nucleotide sequence: TGTGCCAGCAGCTTCTATGACAGAAATGATTCACCCCTCCACTTT.

This chain connects TRBV28 to TRBJ1-4; D gene unclear. This CDR3 spans 15 amino acids. V lost 3 bases and J 3 bases, leaving 11 bases between the germline ends. Germline loops: CDR1 MDHEN, CDR2 SYDVKM. CDR3 nucleotides: TGTGCCAGCAGTTTCAACAGCCCTGCTAATGAAAAACTGTTTTTT. Protein sequence: CASSFNSPANEKLFF.

The chain uses TRBV13 and TRBJ2-7; TRBD1 matches 9 bases. The CDR3 has 14 amino acids. CDR1 is PRHDT, CDR2 FYEKMQ, per germline (reference sequence). V lost 5 bases to trimming and J lost 2 bases; unmatched junction nucleotides: 4. The CDR3 nucleotides read TGTGCCAGCAGCGGACAGGGGTCTCCCTACGAGCAGTACTTC. As protein: CASSGQGSPYEQYF. Variable domain in full (rest from reference TRBV13 and TRBJ2-7): AAGVIQSPRHLIKEKRETATLKCYPIPRHDTVYWYQQGPGQDPQFLISFYEKMQSDKGSIPDRFSAQQFSDYHSELNMSSLELGDSALYFCASSGQGSPYEQYFGPGTRLTVT.

V and J are TRBV6-1 and TRBJ2-1; a possible D gene is TRBD1 (5 bases). V lost 10 bases and J lost 7, with 17 bases in between. Germline V CDR1 and CDR2: MNHNS, SASEGT. This CDR3 comprises 13 residues. CDR3 sequence: CAINKFQGNEQFF. CDR3 DNA: TGTGCCATCAATAAATTCCAGGGTAATGAGCAGTTCTTC.

This chain links TRBV28 with TRBJ2-1; TRBD1 matches at 10 bases. J lost 4 bases, V lost 7 bases, and 7 bases had no gene match. Germline CDR1 MDHEN, CDR2 SYDVKM. The CDR3 covers 15 residues. CDR3 region: CASINGGQGYNEQFF. CDR3 DNA: TGTGCCAGCATCAATGGGGGACAGGGGTACAATGAGCAGTTCTTC.

The rearrangement links TRBV5-1 to TRBJ1-6; D may be TRBD1 (6 bases). The germline V and J ends were trimmed by 4 bases and 7 bases, with 12 bases remaining between them. This CDR3 is 14 amino acids long. CDR1 is SGHRS, CDR2 YFSETQ, per germline. The CDR3 sequence: CASSVTGSNSPLHF. In nucleotides, the CDR3 is TGCGCCAGCAGCGTAACAGGGAGCAATTCACCCCTCCACTTT.

The J gene is TRBJ2-7, the V gene TRBV6-5; no clear D. V gave up 7 bases and J gave up 0 bases, with 13 bases separating them. The germline V gene has CDR1 MNHEY and CDR2 SVGAGI. The CDR3 has 14 amino acids. The CDR3 loop is CASTRSQSSYEQYF. The CDR3 DNA reads TGTGCCAGCACGAGGAGCCAGAGCTCCTACGAGCAGTACTTC.

V usage is TRBV2 and J usage is TRBJ1-1, with D perhaps TRBD1 (5 bases). The CDR3 sequence is 14 residues long. Germline CDR1 SNHLY, CDR2 FYNNEI. Trimming cost V 4 bases and J 11 bases, with 20 bases left between them. CDR3 in amino acids: CASSVFPQAGPAFF. The CDR3 DNA follows: TGTGCCAGCAGTGTCTTCCCTCAGGCGGGACCGGCTTTCTTT.

V is TRBV18 and J is TRBJ2-1; TRBD2 matches at 8 bases. Losses at the gene ends were 2 bases for V and 8 bases for J; bases not matched to a gene: 8. Germline CDR1 KGHSH, CDR2 LQKENI. The CDR3 has 15 residues. This CDR3 reads CASSPIKREWDEQFF. Here the CDR3 DNA reads TGTGCCAGCTCACCAATCAAGCGGGAGTGGGATGAGCAGTTCTTC.

The chain uses TRBV11-1 and TRBJ2-1; D may be TRBD2 (5 bases). Trimming cost V 4 bases and J 13 bases, with 23 bases left between them. Germline V gene sequence: CDR1 SGHAT, CDR2 FQDESV (reference sequence). The CDR3 is 15 residues long. CDR3 protein: CASSSTTLSSPEQFF. CDR3 nucleotides: TGTGCCAGCAGCTCAACGACCCTTTCTAGCCCCGAACAGTTCTTC.

The V gene is TRBV14, the J gene TRBJ2-7, with a possible D match to TRBD2 (6 bases). Trimming left V 4 bases short and J 3 bases short, with 16 bases between. The CDR3 contains 15 residues. Germline CDR1 and CDR2: SGHDN and FVKESK. CDR3 residues: CASSLGSAPLYEQYF. CDR3 coding DNA: TGTGCCAGCAGCCTCGGGAGCGCGCCCCTCTACGAGCAGTACTTC.

The chain employs TRBV19 and TRBJ1-2; D is perhaps TRBD1 (5 bases). The CDR3 runs to 14 residues. In germline, CDR1 is LNHDA, CDR2 SQIVND (reference sequence). The ends were cut back, 5 bases at V and 4 bases at J, with 14 bases in the middle. The CDR3 DNA follows: TGTGCCAGTAGTGTCCCAGGGAACCTCTATGGCTACACCTTC. Amino acids: CASSVPGNLYGYTF.

The rearrangement uses TRBV11-3 and TRBJ2-2; TRBD2 matches at 14 bases. CDR1 SGHNT and CDR2 YENEEA come from the germline V gene. The CDR3 covers 18 residues. Trimming took 2 bases from V and 2 from J; bases not matched to a gene: 4. CDR3 sequence reads: CASSLRTSGRFNTGELFF. In DNA, the CDR3 is TGTGCCAGCAGCTTACGGACTAGCGGGAGGTTTAACACCGGGGAGCTGTTTTTT.

The rearrangement uses TRBV7-9 and TRBJ2-1; D not resolved. Trimming cost V 0 bases and J 10 bases, with 7 bases left between them. The germline gives CDR1 SEHNR, CDR2 FQNEAQ (reference sequence). This CDR3 spans 12 amino acids. CDR3 bases: TGTGCCAGCAGCTTAGCGGGCCTCGAGCAGTTCTTC. This translates into CASSLAGLEQFF.

The CDR3 nucleotides are TGCGCCAGCAGCTCGAACCGAGCTAGCCACAATGAGCAGTTCTTC. It encodes CASSSNRASHNEQFF. The V and J genes are TRBV5-1 and TRBJ2-1; D perhaps matches TRBD2 (5 bases). The V end lost 3 bases, the J end lost 5 bases, and 15 bases lay between the germline ends. The CDR3 totals 15 residues. The germline gives CDR1 SGHRS, CDR2 YFSETQ.

The rearrangement links TRBV5-3 to TRBJ1-4; D call uncertain. TRBV5-3 is treated as an ORF (open reading frame) with a function not yet certain. The CDR3 extends over 16 amino acids. V was shortened by 3 bases and J by 5 bases, with 17 bases between the two germline ends. CDR3 protein: CARSYERGSPNEKLFF. The CDR3 DNA is TGTGCCAGAAGCTATGAGCGGGGATCACCGAATGAAAAACTGTTTTTT.

The V and J genes are TRBV29-1 and TRBJ1-1; 7 nucleotides match TRBD1. The V and J ends lost 7 bases and 10 bases, in that order; junction bases with no gene match: 6. From germline, CDR1 is SQVTM and CDR2 ANQGSEA. The CDR3 sequence is 10 residues long. In DNA form, the CDR3 reads TGCAGCGGAGAATACAGGGGAGCTTTCTTT. Amino acids: CSGEYRGAFF.

This clone was picked up a small number of times. Here the CDR3 DNA reads TGTGCCACCAGCAGAGATTTGGGGCAAGTGGGACATCAGAACACTGAAGCTTTCTTT. It yields the protein CATSRDLGQVGHQNTEAFF. The chain carries TRBV15 and TRBJ1-1; D might be TRBD1 (6 bases). Germline V gene sequence: CDR1 LNHNV, CDR2 YYDKDF (reference sequence). The CDR3 is made up of 19 amino acids. V shed 0 bases and J shed 1 base, with 21 bases lying between them.

There are a few counts of this clone. The V call is TRBV4-1, the J call TRBJ1-4, with 8 positions matching TRBD1. Per germline, CDR1 MGHRA and CDR2 YSYEKL. The V gene end was trimmed by 1 base and the J gene end by 7 bases; junction bases not matched to a gene: 5. The CDR3 has 15 amino acids. CDR3 bases: TGCGCCAGCAGCCAAGCGGGACAGGATGTTGAAAAACTGTTTTTT. This gives the protein CASSQAGQDVEKLFF.

This rearrangement joins TRBV9 to TRBJ2-1, with TRBD2 matching 7 bases. V dropped 3 bases and J dropped 5; count of bases not matched to a gene: 2. The CDR3 totals 13 residues. Per the germline V gene, CDR1 is SGDLS and CDR2 is YYNGEE. This CDR3 is CASSGTSDNEQFF. The CDR3 region has the DNA TGTGCCAGCAGCGGCACTAGCGACAATGAGCAGTTCTTC. Variable domain in full (rest from reference TRBV9 and TRBJ2-1): DSGVTQTPKHLITATGQRVTLRCSPRSGDLSVYWYQQSLDQGLQFLIQYYNGEERAKGNILERFSAQQFPDLHSELNLSSLELGDSALYFCASSGTSDNEQFFGPGTRLTVL.